This TCR beta chain derives from a study of T cells after yellow fever vaccination. Germline V gives CDR1 PRHDT, CDR2 FYEKMQ (reference sequence). The CDR3 consists of 13 residues. The V segment lost 6 bases and the J segment 7 bases; nucleotides outside the gene matches: 9. From the 5' RACE reads, TCRdb called clonotypes with MiXCR, one entry per CDR3 protein. Here the sample spans fewer than 400,000 distinct CDR3 sequences, under 7.5% being singletons. Sequencing used PBMCs, obtained 5 days after the yellow fever booster vaccination. The J gene is TRBJ2-7, the V gene TRBV13; 7 bases are a match to TRBD2. The TCR originated in a man younger than 45 who received the YFV17D yellow fever vaccine. The CDR3 DNA reads as TGTGCCAGCAGAAAGAGGGGCGGGAGTGAGCAGTACTTC. It codes for CASRKRGGSEQYF.